A single sample is the source of the 20 T cell receptor beta chains below, sequenced in a study of blood T cell repertoires in COVID-19 (dated by TCRdb to between 2020 and 2021). To prepare the library, the immunoSEQ multiplex PCR assay was applied. Entries here come from immuneACCESS through TCRdb and include only in-frame sequences with V and J called. Some clones fail to appear in such tables; in the studies checked, an unresolved V gene covers under half of the shortfall, and the cause of the remainder is unknown. This sample gives about 100,000 clones in total; roughly 92% of them show up just once. In total, the top ten clones hold around 1% of the sample. The sequencing input was peripheral blood. These receptors were obtained from a man aged 60 to 75 with acute or convalescent COVID-19.

This rearrangement joins TRBV3-1 (or the pseudogene TRBV3-2) to TRBJ2-7, with D maybe TRBD2 (6 bases). The CDR3 length is 17 residues. The V end was cut by 2 bases, the J end by 2 bases, with 19 bases between. The germline V gene encodes CDR1 LGHDT and CDR2 YNNKEL (reference sequence). The CDR3 DNA reads as TGTGCCAGCAGCCAAACCGGGGGAACTGGAGCTCCCTACGAGCAGTACTTC. It encodes CASSQTGGTGAPYEQYF.

This clone has a handful of counts. This sequence joins TRBV19 and TRBJ1-4; unclear D gene. V was pared by 5 bases and J by 5 bases, with 15 bases between. This CDR3 comprises 15 residues. Germline V gene lookup returns CDR1 LNHDA and CDR2 SQIVND (reference sequence). The CDR3 is CASSAARVVNEKLFF. The CDR3 DNA is TGTGCCAGTAGTGCGGCCCGGGTAGTAAATGAAAAACTGTTTTTT.

This chain connects TRBV11-1 to TRBJ1-3; D uncertain. Per germline, CDR1 SGHAT and CDR2 FQDESV (reference sequence). The V and J ends lost 3 bases and 3 bases respectively, with 6 bases between them. The CDR3 has 13 residues. The CDR3 sequence is CASSLGRGNTIYF. The CDR3 DNA reads as TGTGCCAGCAGCTTGGGCCGTGGAAACACCATATATTTT.

The chain recombines TRBV11-2 with TRBJ2-3; possibly TRBD1 for D (7 bases). The V gene's germline CDR1 is SGHAT and CDR2 FQNNGV. There are 14 residues in the CDR3. V was pared by 2 bases and J by 8 bases, with 14 bases between. CDR3 loop: CASSLSQGGSTQYF. Written as DNA, the CDR3 is TGTGCCAGCAGCTTAAGCCAGGGGGGCAGTACGCAGTATTTT.

The chain combines TRBV7-3 with TRBJ2-7, with a possible D match to TRBD1 (5 bases). Germline CDR1 SGHTA, CDR2 FQGTGA. V was trimmed by 4 bases and J by 3 bases, leaving 10 bases between them. This CDR3 contains 13 residues. The CDR3 sequence is CASSSDRGYEQYF. The DNA of the CDR3 is TGTGCCAGCAGCTCCGATAGGGGCTACGAGCAGTACTTC.

The V and J genes are TRBV9 and TRBJ2-2; 13 nucleotides line up with TRBD2. Per the germline V gene, CDR1 is SGDLS and CDR2 is YYNGEE. Unmatched junction bases numbered 8, after V lost 0 bases and J lost 9 bases. The CDR3 sequence is 17 residues long. CDR3 DNA sequence: TGTGCCAGCAGCGTAGGCTCCTGGACTAGCGGGAGCCGGGAGCTGTTTTTT. Protein: CASSVGSWTSGSRELFF.

The chain recombines TRBV7-6 with TRBJ2-7; D is possibly TRBD1 (5 bases). CDR1 is SGHVS, CDR2 FNYEAQ, per germline. Trimming removed 4 bases at V and 6 bases at J, with 19 bases between. This CDR3 comprises 15 residues. CDR3 nucleotides: TGTGCCAGCAGCTCTCCGGTAGGGGTAGGTGGCGAGCAGTACTTC. Its protein is CASSSPVGVGGEQYF. Full variable domain (rest looked up from reference TRBV7-6 and TRBJ2-7): GAGVSQSPRYKVTKRGQDVALRCDPISGHVSLYWYRQALGQGPEFLTYFNYEAQQDKSGLPNDRFSAERPEGSISTLTIQRTEQRDSAMYRCASSSPVGVGGEQYFGPGTRLTVT.

The chain joins TRBV19 to TRBJ2-2; TRBD1 matches at 8 bases. CDR3 size: 16 residues. Per the germline V gene, CDR1 is LNHDA and CDR2 is SQIVND (reference sequence). Unmatched junction bases numbered 5, after V lost 5 bases and J lost 0 bases. CDR3 nucleotides: TGTGCCAGTAGTCGGGGACAGGCGGCGAACACCGGGGAGCTGTTTTTT. This gives the protein CASSRGQAANTGELFF.

The rearrangement joins TRBV28 to TRBJ1-1; 7 positions agree with TRBD1. Trimming took 8 bases from V and 0 from J; bases not matched to a gene: 6. Germline V lookup: CDR1 MDHEN, CDR2 SYDVKM. This CDR3 contains 14 residues. The CDR3 loop is CASEGAGVNTEAFF. Here the CDR3 DNA reads TGTGCCAGCGAGGGGGCGGGTGTGAACACTGAAGCTTTCTTT.

The V gene is TRBV12-5, the J gene TRBJ1-3; TRBD1 matches at 7 bases. From germline, CDR1 is LGHNT and CDR2 FRNRAP. CDR3 length: 16 residues. V lost 1 base, J lost 3 bases, and 6 bases stayed unmatched. The CDR3 loop reads CASGLAPGQVGNTIYF. As DNA, the CDR3 is TGTGCTAGTGGTTTGGCCCCCGGACAGGTTGGAAACACCATATATTTT.

V and J are TRBV29-1 and TRBJ2-1, with 8 bases matching TRBD2. The CDR3 is made up of 15 amino acids. The trim removed 1 base at V and 4 bases at J, leaving 6 bases unmatched. Germline CDR1 reads SQVTM; CDR2 reads ANQGSEA. As DNA, the CDR3 is TGCAGCGTTGAAGTAAACGGGAGGGGGTACAATGAGCAGTTCTTC. Residues: CSVEVNGRGYNEQFF.

This CDR3 reads CASSPPGVHEQFF. CDR3 sequence (DNA): TGTGCCAGCAGTCCGCCGGGGGTCCATGAGCAGTTCTTC. The chain recombines TRBV6-5 with TRBJ2-1; perhaps TRBD2 as D (6 bases). Germline V gives CDR1 MNHEY, CDR2 SVGAGI. Between the trimmed V and J ends, which lost 5 bases and 8 bases, there was a span of 13 bases. The CDR3 consists of 13 residues.

This clone came up once. This chain connects TRBV9 to TRBJ2-3; D uncertain. Trimming cost V 2 bases and J 3 bases, with 7 bases left between them. Germline-derived CDR1 and CDR2 are SGDLS and YYNGEE. The CDR3 length is 13 residues. The CDR3 DNA follows: TGTGCCAGCAGCGTTGTCCAAACAGATACGCAGTATTTT. Protein: CASSVVQTDTQYF.

This clone has a single count. The chain couples TRBV11-3 to TRBJ2-6; the D gene is possibly TRBD1 (5 bases). Germline CDR1 is SGHNT and CDR2 is YENEEA. V gave up 4 bases and J gave up 2 bases, with 12 bases separating them. CDR3 size: 16 residues. CDR3 nucleotides: TGTGCCAGCAGCTCCATAGGGGTCGCTGGGGCCAACGTCCTGACTTTC. Amino acid sequence: CASSSIGVAGANVLTF.

The chain uses TRBV27 and TRBJ2-4; TRBD2 matches 7 bases. Germline V gene sequence: CDR1 MNHEY, CDR2 SMNVEV (reference sequence). Trimming cost V 5 bases and J 0 bases; bases outside gene matches: 4. This CDR3 contains 15 residues. Here the CDR3 reads CASSPAGLAKNIQYF. In DNA form, the CDR3 reads TGTGCCAGCAGTCCAGCGGGATTAGCCAAAAACATTCAGTACTTC.

This chain uses TRBV4-1 with TRBJ2-1; TRBD2 matches 8 bases. CDR1 is MGHRA and CDR2 is YSYEKL in the germline V gene. The J segment lost 5 bases and the V segment lost 1 base, leaving 4 bases of the junction unmatched. The CDR3 spans 15 residues. In DNA form, the CDR3 reads TGCGCCAGCAGCCAAGTTACTAGCGGAGACAATGAGCAGTTCTTC. Translated: CASSQVTSGDNEQFF.

The chain recombines TRBV5-4 with TRBJ1-2; the match to TRBD1 covers 11 bases. This CDR3 is built from 17 residues. CDR1 SGHNT and CDR2 YYREEE come from the germline V gene (reference sequence). V gave up 4 bases and J gave up 4 bases; unmatched junction bases: 12. In DNA form, the CDR3 reads TGTGCCAGCAGCCCCAACCCCGGGACAGGGGGAGGCTATGGCTACACCTTC. Protein: CASSPNPGTGGGYGYTF.

The chain combines TRBV24-1 with TRBJ1-1; possibly TRBD1 for D (6 bases). Germline V lookup: CDR1 KGHDR, CDR2 SFDVKD. V lost 4 bases, J lost 7 bases, and 12 bases lay in between. This CDR3 has 13 residues. CDR3 DNA: TGTGCCACCAGTGACCCCGGGACAAATGAAGCTTTCTTT. This translates into CATSDPGTNEAFF.

V gene TRBV3-1 (or the pseudogene TRBV3-2) combines with J gene TRBJ1-2; 7 nucleotides match TRBD1. There are 14 residues in the CDR3. Germline CDR1 and CDR2: LGHDT and YNNKEL (reference sequence). Trimming took 3 bases from V and 2 from J; bases not matched to a gene: 3. Written as DNA, the CDR3 is TGTGCCAGCAGCCAGGGGACAGACAACTATGGCTACACCTTC. It encodes CASSQGTDNYGYTF.

V is TRBV5-1 and J is TRBJ2-1; D is possibly TRBD2 (5 bases). CDR3 length equals 13 residues. In germline, CDR1 is SGHRS, CDR2 YFSETQ. The germline V and J ends were trimmed by 5 bases and 10 bases, with 16 bases remaining between them. In nucleotides, the CDR3 is TGCGCCAGCAGAGAGGGTTCTTCGCGGGAGCAGTTCTTC. Its translation: CASREGSSREQFF.